This TCR beta chain stems from a study of shared clonotypes between healthy human individuals. General study results and limits: The study drew on few donors, limiting represented genetic and exposure-history diversity.

Worth noting for this clone: Its antigen is not known. Other DNA sequences from this sample encode an identical CDR3 as well.

Libraries were prepared by immunoSEQ multiplex PCR; TCRdb keeps only in-frame clonotypes and omits some of them. Of roughly 2.2 million clones detected, about 92% appear once; the ten largest clones hold 0.39%. Sequencing input: naive CD4+ T cells from PBMCs. Subset: CD45RA+ positively selected. This sequence originates from a man aged 18-30 years in good health. Some clones in this sample may be carry-over from other donors' samples.

The CDR3 protein is CASRIPNTEAFF. The CDR3 DNA is TGTGCCAGCAGGATCCCGAACACTGAAGCTTTCTTT. The chain recombines TRBV28 with TRBJ1-1, with no clear D. The germline V and J ends were trimmed by 6 bases and 1 base, with 6 bases remaining between them. The CDR3 loop spans 12 amino acids. Germline-derived CDR1 and CDR2 are MDHEN and SYDVKM.